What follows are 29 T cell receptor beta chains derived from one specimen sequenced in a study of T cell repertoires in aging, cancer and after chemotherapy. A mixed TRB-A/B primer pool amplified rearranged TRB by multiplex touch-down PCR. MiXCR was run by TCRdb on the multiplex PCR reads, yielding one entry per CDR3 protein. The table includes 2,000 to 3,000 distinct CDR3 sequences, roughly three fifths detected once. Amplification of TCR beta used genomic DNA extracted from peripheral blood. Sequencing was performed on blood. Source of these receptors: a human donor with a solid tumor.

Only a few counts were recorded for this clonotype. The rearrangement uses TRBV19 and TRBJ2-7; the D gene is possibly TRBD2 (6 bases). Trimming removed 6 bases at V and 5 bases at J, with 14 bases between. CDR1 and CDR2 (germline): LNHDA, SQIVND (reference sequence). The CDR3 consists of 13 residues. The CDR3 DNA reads TGTGCCAGTAGCCGACTAGGAATCCACGAGCAGTACTTC. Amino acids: CASSRLGIHEQYF.

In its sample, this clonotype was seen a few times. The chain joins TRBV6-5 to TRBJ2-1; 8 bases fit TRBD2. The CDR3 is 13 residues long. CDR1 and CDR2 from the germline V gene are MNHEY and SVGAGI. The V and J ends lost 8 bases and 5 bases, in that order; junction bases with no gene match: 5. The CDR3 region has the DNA TGTGCCAGCCGAGCGGGAGTGGACAATGAGCAGTTCTTC. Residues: CASRAGVDNEQFF.

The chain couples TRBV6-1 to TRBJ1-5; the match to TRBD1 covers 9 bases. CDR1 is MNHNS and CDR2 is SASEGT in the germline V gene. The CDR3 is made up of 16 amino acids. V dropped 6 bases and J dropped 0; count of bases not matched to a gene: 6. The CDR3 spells CASRAGQGPSNQPQHF. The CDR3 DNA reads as TGTGCCAGCAGGGCCGGACAGGGGCCTAGCAATCAGCCCCAGCATTTT.

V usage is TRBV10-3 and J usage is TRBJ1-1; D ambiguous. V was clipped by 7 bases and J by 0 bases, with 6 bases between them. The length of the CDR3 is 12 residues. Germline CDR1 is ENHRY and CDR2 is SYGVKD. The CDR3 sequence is CAITNMNTEAFF. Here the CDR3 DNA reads TGTGCCATCACGAATATGAACACTGAAGCTTTCTTT.

The CDR3 protein is CASSPTGTGELFF. The CDR3 coding sequence is TGTGCCAGCAGCCCCACGGGAACCGGGGAGCTGTTTTTT. The chain couples TRBV11-2 to TRBJ2-2, with a weak D call TRBD2 (5 bases). With 5 bases removed from V and 5 bases from J, the gap between germline ends came to 9 bases. Germline CDR1 reads SGHAT; CDR2 reads FQNNGV. The CDR3 contains 13 residues.

The CDR3 sequence: CASSFMTGLRNTEAFF. The CDR3, as DNA: TGTGCCAGCAGTTTCATGACAGGCCTACGGAACACTGAAGCTTTCTTT. V usage is TRBV12-3 or TRBV12-4 and J usage is TRBJ1-1; D is possibly TRBD1 (6 bases). Between the trimmed V and J ends, which lost 3 bases and 1 base, there was a span of 15 bases. CDR3 length equals 16 residues.

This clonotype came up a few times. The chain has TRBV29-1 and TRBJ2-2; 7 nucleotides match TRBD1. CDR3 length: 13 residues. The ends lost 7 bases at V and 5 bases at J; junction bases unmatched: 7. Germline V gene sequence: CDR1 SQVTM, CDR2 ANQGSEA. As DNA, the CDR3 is TGCAGCGGACGACAGGGAGTAACCGGGGAGCTGTTTTTT. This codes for CSGRQGVTGELFF.

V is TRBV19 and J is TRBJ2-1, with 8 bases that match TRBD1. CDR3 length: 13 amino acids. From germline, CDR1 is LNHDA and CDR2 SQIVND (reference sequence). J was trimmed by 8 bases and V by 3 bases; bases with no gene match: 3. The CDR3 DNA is TGTGCCAGTAGTATCGACAGGGGCGATGAGCAGTTCTTC. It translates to CASSIDRGDEQFF.

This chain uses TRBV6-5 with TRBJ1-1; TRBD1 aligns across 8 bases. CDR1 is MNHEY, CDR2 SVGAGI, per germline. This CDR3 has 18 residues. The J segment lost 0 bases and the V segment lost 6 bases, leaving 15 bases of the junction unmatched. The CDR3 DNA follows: TGTGCCAGCAGCACCCTGCGGTCAGGGGGCCTAGTGAACACTGAAGCTTTCTTT. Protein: CASSTLRSGGLVNTEAFF.

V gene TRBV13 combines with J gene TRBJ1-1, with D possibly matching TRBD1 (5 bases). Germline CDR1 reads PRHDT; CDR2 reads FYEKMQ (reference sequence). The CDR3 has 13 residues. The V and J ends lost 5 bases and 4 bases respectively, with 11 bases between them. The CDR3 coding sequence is TGTGCCAGCAGCCGCGGGGCGGCCACTGAAGCTTTCTTT. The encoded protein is CASSRGAATEAFF.

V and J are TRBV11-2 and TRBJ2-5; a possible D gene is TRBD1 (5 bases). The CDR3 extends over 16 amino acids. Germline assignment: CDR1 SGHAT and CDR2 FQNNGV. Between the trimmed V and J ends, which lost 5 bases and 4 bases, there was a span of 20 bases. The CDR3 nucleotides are TGTGCCAGCAGCGGTAGCAGGGTCCGCGATACAGAGACCCAGTACTTC. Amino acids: CASSGSRVRDTETQYF. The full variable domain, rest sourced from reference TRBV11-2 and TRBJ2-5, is EAGVAQSPRYKIIEKRQSVAFWCNPISGHATLYWYQQILGQGPKLLIQFQNNGVVDDSQLPKDRFSAERLKGVDSTLKIQPAKLEDSAVYLCASSGSRVRDTETQYFGPGTRLLVL.

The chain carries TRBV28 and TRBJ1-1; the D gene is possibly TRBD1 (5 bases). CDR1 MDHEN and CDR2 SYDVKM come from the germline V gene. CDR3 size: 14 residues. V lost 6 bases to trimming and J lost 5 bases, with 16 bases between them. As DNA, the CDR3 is TGTGCCAGCAGGGCCTCGGGGGTCGGGACTGAAGCTTTCTTT. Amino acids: CASRASGVGTEAFF.

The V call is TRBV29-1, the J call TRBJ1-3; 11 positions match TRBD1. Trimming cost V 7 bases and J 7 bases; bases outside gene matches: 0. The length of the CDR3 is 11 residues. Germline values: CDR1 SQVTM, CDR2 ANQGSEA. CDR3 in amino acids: CSGTGGNTIYF. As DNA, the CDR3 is TGCAGCGGGACAGGGGGCAACACCATATATTTT. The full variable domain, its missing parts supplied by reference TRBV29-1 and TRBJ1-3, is SAVISQKPSRDICQRGTSLTIQCQVDSQVTMMFWYRQQPGQSLTLIATANQGSEATYESGFVIDKFPISRPNLTFSTLTVSNMSPEDSSIYLCSGTGGNTIYFGEGSWLTVV.

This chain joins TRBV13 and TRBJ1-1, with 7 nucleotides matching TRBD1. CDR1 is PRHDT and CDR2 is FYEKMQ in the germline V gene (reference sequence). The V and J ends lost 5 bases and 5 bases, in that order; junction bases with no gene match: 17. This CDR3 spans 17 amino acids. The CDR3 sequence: CASSRVRGLGTGTEAFF. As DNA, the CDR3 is TGTGCCAGCAGCCGGGTGAGGGGGCTGGGGACCGGAACTGAAGCTTTCTTT.

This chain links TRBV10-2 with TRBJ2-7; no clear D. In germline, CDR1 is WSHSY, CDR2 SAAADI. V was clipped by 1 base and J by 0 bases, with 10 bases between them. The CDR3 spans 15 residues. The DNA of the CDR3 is TGCGCCAGCAGTGAGTTCTCTACAAGCTCCTACGAGCAGTACTTC. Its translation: CASSEFSTSSYEQYF.

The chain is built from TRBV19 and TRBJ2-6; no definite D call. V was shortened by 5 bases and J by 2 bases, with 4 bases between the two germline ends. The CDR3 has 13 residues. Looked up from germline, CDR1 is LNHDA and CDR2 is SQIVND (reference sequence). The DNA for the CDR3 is TGTGCCAGTAGTGTGACTGGGGCCAACGTCCTGACTTTC. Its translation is CASSVTGANVLTF.

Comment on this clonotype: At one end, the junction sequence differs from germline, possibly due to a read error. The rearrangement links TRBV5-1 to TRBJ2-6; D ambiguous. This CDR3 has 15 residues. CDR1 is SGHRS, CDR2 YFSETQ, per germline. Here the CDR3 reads CASSSQNSGANVLTF. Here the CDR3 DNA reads TGTGCCAGCAGCTCACAGAACTCTGGGGCCAACGTCCTGACTTTC. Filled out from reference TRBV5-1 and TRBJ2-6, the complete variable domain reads KAGVTQTPRYLIKTRGQQVTLSCSPISGHRSVSWYQQTPGQGLQFLFEYFSETQRNKGNFPGRFSGRQFSNSRSEMNVSTLELGDSALYLCASSSQNSGANVLTFGAGSRLTVL.

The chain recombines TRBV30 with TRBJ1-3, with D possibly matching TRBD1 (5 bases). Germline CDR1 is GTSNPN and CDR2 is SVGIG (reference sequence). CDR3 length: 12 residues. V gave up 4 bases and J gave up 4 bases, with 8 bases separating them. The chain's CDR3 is CAWKQAGNTIYF. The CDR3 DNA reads TGTGCCTGGAAACAGGCCGGAAACACCATATATTTT.

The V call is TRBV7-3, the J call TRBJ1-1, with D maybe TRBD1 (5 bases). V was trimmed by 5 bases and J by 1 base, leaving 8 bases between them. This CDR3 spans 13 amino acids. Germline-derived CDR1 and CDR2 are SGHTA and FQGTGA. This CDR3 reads CASSQQENTEAFF. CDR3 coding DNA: TGTGCCAGCAGCCAACAGGAGAACACTGAAGCTTTCTTT.

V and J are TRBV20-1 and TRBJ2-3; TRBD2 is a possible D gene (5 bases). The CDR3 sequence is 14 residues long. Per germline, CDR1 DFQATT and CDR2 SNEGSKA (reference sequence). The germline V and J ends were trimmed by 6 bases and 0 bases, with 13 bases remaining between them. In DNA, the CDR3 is TGCAGTGCGCGACGGACTTTTAGCACAGATACGCAGTATTTT. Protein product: CSARRTFSTDTQYF.

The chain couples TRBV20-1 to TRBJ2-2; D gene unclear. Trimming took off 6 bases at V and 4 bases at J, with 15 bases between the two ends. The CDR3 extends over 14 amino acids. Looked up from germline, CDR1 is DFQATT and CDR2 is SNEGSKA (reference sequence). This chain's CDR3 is CSAEGPGFTGELFF. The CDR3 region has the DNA TGCAGTGCCGAAGGCCCGGGTTTCACCGGGGAGCTGTTTTTT.

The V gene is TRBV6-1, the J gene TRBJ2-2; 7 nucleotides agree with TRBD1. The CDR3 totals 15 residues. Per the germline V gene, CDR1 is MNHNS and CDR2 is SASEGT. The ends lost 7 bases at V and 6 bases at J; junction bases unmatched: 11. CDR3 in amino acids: CASIPGTANSGELFF. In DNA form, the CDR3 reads TGTGCCAGCATCCCCGGGACAGCTAACTCCGGGGAGCTGTTTTTT.

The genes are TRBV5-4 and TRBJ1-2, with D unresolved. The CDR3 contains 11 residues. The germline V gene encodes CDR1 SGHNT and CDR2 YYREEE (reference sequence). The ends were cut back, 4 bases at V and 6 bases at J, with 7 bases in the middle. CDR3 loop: CASSPGDGYTF. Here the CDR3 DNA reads TGTGCCAGCAGCCCAGGAGATGGCTACACCTTC.

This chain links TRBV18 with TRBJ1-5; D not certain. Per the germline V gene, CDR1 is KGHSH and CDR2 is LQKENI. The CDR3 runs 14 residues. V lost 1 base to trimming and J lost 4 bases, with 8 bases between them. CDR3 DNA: TGTGCCAGCTCACCACAGGGAATGAATCAGCCCCAGCATTTT. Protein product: CASSPQGMNQPQHF.

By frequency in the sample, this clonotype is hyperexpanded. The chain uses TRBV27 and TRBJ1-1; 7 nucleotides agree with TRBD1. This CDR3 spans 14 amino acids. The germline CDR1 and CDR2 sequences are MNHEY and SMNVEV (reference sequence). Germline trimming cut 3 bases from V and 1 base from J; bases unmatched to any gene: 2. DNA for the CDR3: TGTGCCAGCAGTTTTGGACAGGCGAACACTGAAGCTTTCTTT. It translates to CASSFGQANTEAFF.

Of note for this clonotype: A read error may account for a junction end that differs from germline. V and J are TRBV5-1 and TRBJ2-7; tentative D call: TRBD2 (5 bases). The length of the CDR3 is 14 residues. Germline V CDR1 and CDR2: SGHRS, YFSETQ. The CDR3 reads CASTDPRGSHEQYF. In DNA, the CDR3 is TGTGCCAGCACCGACCCGAGAGGGTCCCACGAGCAGTACTTC.

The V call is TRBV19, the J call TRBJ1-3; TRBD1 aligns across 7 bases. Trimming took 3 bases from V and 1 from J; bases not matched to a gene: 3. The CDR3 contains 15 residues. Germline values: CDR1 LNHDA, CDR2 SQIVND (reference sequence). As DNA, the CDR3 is TGTGCCAGTAGTATTGAGACAGGGTCTGGAAACACCATATATTTT. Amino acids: CASSIETGSGNTIYF.

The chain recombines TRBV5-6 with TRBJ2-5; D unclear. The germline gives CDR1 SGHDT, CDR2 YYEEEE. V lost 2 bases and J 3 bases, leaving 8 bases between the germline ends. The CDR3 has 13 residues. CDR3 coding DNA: TGTGCCAGCAGCTTCAGGCCAAAAGAGACCCAGTACTTC. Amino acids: CASSFRPKETQYF.

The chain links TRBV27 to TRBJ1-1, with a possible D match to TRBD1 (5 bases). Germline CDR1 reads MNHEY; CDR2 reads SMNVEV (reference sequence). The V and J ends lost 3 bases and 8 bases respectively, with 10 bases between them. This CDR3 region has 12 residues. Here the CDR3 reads CASSFTGSEAFF. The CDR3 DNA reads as TGTGCCAGCAGTTTTACAGGATCCGAAGCTTTCTTT.